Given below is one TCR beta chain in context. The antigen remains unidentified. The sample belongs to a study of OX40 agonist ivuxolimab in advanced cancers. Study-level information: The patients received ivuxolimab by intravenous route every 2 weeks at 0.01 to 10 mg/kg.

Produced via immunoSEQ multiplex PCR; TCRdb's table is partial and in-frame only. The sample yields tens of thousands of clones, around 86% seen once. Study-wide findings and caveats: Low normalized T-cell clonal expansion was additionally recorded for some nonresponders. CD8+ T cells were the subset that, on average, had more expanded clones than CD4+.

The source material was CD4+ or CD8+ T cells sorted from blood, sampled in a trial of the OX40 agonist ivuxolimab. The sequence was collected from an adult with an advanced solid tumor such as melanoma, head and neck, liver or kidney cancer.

The CDR3 DNA follows: TGTGCCAGCAGCCACTTGGGACAGGGATCAGATACGCAGTATTTT. Its protein product is CASSHLGQGSDTQYF. The chain links TRBV5-6 to TRBJ2-3, with TRBD1 matching over 9 bases. CDR1 SGHDT and CDR2 YYEEEE come from the germline V gene. This CDR3 has 15 residues. The V segment lost 4 bases and the J segment 4 bases; nucleotides outside the gene matches: 7.